This TCR beta chain appears in the sequencing data of a study of T cell repertoires in cytomegalovirus infection. For the study at large: In public TCR beta signatures, there were indications of both CMV infection and matching HLA type. General study points: Totalled public TCR beta family frequency picked out people who carried CMV plus the relevant HLA. Within the response measured ex vivo, HLA-C-restricted CMV-specific TCR beta clonotypes were dominant.

Turning to this clonotype: Its antigen remains unidentified.

TCRdb re-called the reads through MiXCR, storing one row per CDR3 protein. The sample has some 390,000 distinct CDR3 sequences, about a sixth seen once; the top ten hold 8.7%. The V end was cut by 4 bases, the J end by 10 bases, with 20 bases between. The CDR3 has 16 residues. Germline values: CDR1 SGHAT, CDR2 FQNNGV. This chain uses TRBV11-2 with TRBJ1-6; D is perhaps TRBD1 (6 bases). The sequence was collected from a human donor in good health (CMV status not recorded). Some clones in this sample may be carry-over from other donors' samples. Sequenced material: PBMCs. The CDR3 loop reads CASSSLRGGFSSPLHF. The DNA of the CDR3 is TGTGCCAGCAGCTCCCTACGAGGGGGGTTTAGCTCACCCCTCCACTTT.